The rows below give T cell receptor beta chains drawn from one sample of a study of cytotoxic CD8 clonotypes in ibrutinib-treated CLL. The table came from immunoSEQ multiplex PCR; TCRdb's copy has only in-frame clones and leaves some out. The sample shows 150,000 or so clones, more than 75% of them seen only once. The sample here was PBMCs, taken after 36 months of ibrutinib treatment. These receptors were obtained from a human donor with chronic lymphocytic leukemia. Both conserved end residues are trimmed from each CDR3. The D gene is left open where the match is weak.

V gene,D gene,J gene,CDR3 protein
TRBV6-6,.,TRBJ2-1,ASSTLIRSNEQF
TRBV28,.,TRBJ2-1,ASSDDLVKRSYNEQF
TRBV4-2,.,TRBJ2-7,ASSPHPRIDRGYEQY
TRBV27,.,TRBJ1-6,ASSLPPPYNSPLH
TRBV6-5,.,TRBJ1-2,ASSYGPNYGYT
TRBV28,.,TRBJ2-2,ASSLMIPGELF
TRBV25-1,.,TRBJ1-3,ASSEFLGRPASGNTIY
TRBV6-4,TRBD2,TRBJ2-3,ASSMAGGPGDTQY
TRBV19,.,TRBJ1-2,AIGSENGYT
TRBV19,TRBD2,TRBJ2-5,ASSIVGSGGGETQY